The next 21 T cell receptor beta chains were all read from a single sample in a study of Ad26.COV2.S vaccination and SARS-CoV-2 variants. Sample treatment: about 20 received Ad26.COV2.S at low or high dose, single or two shots; about 5 received placebo; per-sample allocation not given. Collection of the samples took place on day 63 after the first injection of vaccine or placebo. Produced via immunoSEQ multiplex PCR; TCRdb's table is partial and in-frame only. The sample holds 300,000 to 400,000 clones, around 86% seen once. The sample consisted of peripheral blood, taken in a trial of Ad26.COV2.S vaccine versus placebo. The receptors were sampled from a person between 18 and 59 years old who received the Ad26.COV2.S COVID-19 vaccine or a placebo.

The V call is TRBV7-2, the J call TRBJ2-7, with TRBD1 matching over 7 bases. Germline V gene sequence: CDR1 SGHTA, CDR2 FQGNSA. This CDR3 is built from 17 residues. Germline trimming cut 0 bases from V and 3 bases from J; bases unmatched to any gene: 11. As DNA, the CDR3 is TGTGCCAGCAGCTTAGCTCGGGCCCCGGGACAGCACTACGAGCAGTACTTC. Its translation is CASSLARAPGQHYEQYF.

This clone was counted a few times. This sequence joins TRBV2 and TRBJ1-3; 7 nucleotides agree with TRBD1. CDR3 size: 17 residues. Germline values: CDR1 SNHLY, CDR2 FYNNEI. Trimming cost V 1 base and J 2 bases; bases outside gene matches: 8. This chain's CDR3 is CASSEGFLDRTGNTIYF. DNA for the CDR3: TGTGCCAGCAGTGAAGGTTTCTTGGACAGGACTGGAAACACCATATATTTT.

The chain employs TRBV2 and TRBJ2-2, with D unclear. Germline V CDR1 and CDR2: SNHLY, FYNNEI. V lost 2 bases and J lost 6, with 4 bases in between. This CDR3 region has 12 residues. CDR3 amino acids: CASSERPGELFF. The CDR3, as DNA: TGTGCCAGCAGTGAAAGGCCCGGGGAGCTGTTTTTT.

The chain is built from TRBV18 and TRBJ1-2; unclear D gene. The CDR3 is 15 residues long. Germline lookup yields CDR1 KGHSH and CDR2 LQKENI. V was trimmed by 0 bases and J by 3 bases, leaving 11 bases between them. CDR3 region: CASSPPMDHYYGYTF. The CDR3 DNA reads TGTGCCAGCTCACCACCGATGGATCATTACTATGGCTACACCTTC.

This chain's CDR3 is CAISERDRGSYEQYF. The CDR3 coding sequence is TGTGCCATCAGTGAAAGGGACAGAGGTTCCTACGAGCAGTACTTC. This chain links TRBV10-3 with TRBJ2-7; TRBD1 aligns across 7 bases. Germline V gene data show CDR1 as ENHRY and CDR2 as SYGVKD. Trimming took 3 bases from V and 1 from J; bases not matched to a gene: 6. This CDR3 contains 15 residues.

The chain is built from TRBV9 and TRBJ2-7; perhaps TRBD1 as D (6 bases). There are 14 residues in the CDR3. V was trimmed by 3 bases and J by 0 bases, leaving 10 bases between them. Looked up from germline, CDR1 is SGDLS and CDR2 is YYNGEE. For the CDR3, the DNA is TGTGCCAGCAGCGGGACAGCTTTCTCCTACGAGCAGTACTTC. Translation gives CASSGTAFSYEQYF.

The CDR3 region has the DNA TGTGCCAGCAGTTACAAGCGCCAGGGGGAGACCCAGTACTTC. Translating it yields CASSYKRQGETQYF. The J gene is TRBJ2-5, the V gene TRBV6-2 or TRBV6-3; weak D call: TRBD1 (6 bases). The CDR3 sequence is 14 residues long. Per the germline V gene, CDR1 is MNHEY and CDR2 is SVGEGT. V was shortened by 2 bases and J by 5 bases, with 12 bases between the two germline ends.

V usage is TRBV9 and J usage is TRBJ1-6, with TRBD1 matching 10 bases. J lost 9 bases, V lost 2 bases, and 8 bases had no gene match. Germline CDR1 reads SGDLS; CDR2 reads YYNGEE. This CDR3 has 16 amino acids. CDR3 DNA sequence: TGTGCCAGCAGCGTCTCCGGGACAGGGGACTCTTCACCCCTCCACTTT. This encodes CASSVSGTGDSSPLHF.

This chain connects TRBV4-1 to TRBJ1-4; 8 bases fit TRBD1. This CDR3 has 15 residues. V lost 5 bases and J lost 7; bases outside the gene matches: 9. Germline V lookup: CDR1 MGHRA, CDR2 YSYEKL. CDR3: CASSFQQGVVEKLFF. The CDR3 bases are TGCGCCAGCAGCTTCCAACAGGGGGTTGTTGAAAAACTGTTTTTT.

This rearrangement joins TRBV7-8 to TRBJ1-4, with D uncertain. V gave up 5 bases and J gave up 7 bases, with 11 bases separating them. The length of the CDR3 is 13 residues. Germline CDR1 and CDR2: SGHVS and FQNEAQ. The DNA for the CDR3 is TGTGCCAGCAGCGGAGCGGATGGTGAAAAACTGTTTTTT. Encoded protein: CASSGADGEKLFF.

The V and J genes are TRBV5-1 and TRBJ1-6; D gene uncertain. Germline V gene data show CDR1 as SGHRS and CDR2 as YFSETQ. The CDR3 is 15 residues long. V lost 4 bases and J 3 bases, leaving 11 bases between the germline ends. CDR3 sequence: CASSIDTHYNSPLHF. The CDR3, as DNA: TGCGCCAGCAGCATAGACACCCACTATAATTCACCCCTCCACTTT.

The chain combines TRBV18 with TRBJ2-1; the D gene is possibly TRBD2 (6 bases). This CDR3 contains 13 residues. The germline gives CDR1 KGHSH, CDR2 LQKENI. Trimming pared 2 bases from V and 4 bases from J, leaving 6 bases between. Written as DNA, the CDR3 is TGTGCCAGCTCACCAGGGGGGTACAATGAGCAGTTCTTC. Its translation is CASSPGGYNEQFF.

V is TRBV30 and J is TRBJ1-1; D is ambiguous. The CDR3 covers 13 residues. V dropped 0 bases and J dropped 3 bases, with 8 bases sitting between them. Germline values: CDR1 GTSNPN, CDR2 SVGIG (reference sequence). CDR3 bases: TGTGCCTGGAGTGTACAAAGGGACACTGAAGCTTTCTTT. Its translation is CAWSVQRDTEAFF.

The rearrangement joins TRBV6-1 to TRBJ1-1; no clear D. This CDR3 has 13 residues. V gave up 1 base and J gave up 5 bases, with 8 bases separating them. Germline V CDR1 and CDR2: MNHNS, SASEGT. CDR3 amino acids: CASSEGPWTEAFF. The DNA of the CDR3 is TGTGCCAGCAGTGAAGGCCCGTGGACTGAAGCTTTCTTT.

The chain uses TRBV4-1 and TRBJ2-5; D call uncertain. Germline CDR1 MGHRA, CDR2 YSYEKL. CDR3 size: 17 residues. V was pared by 0 bases and J by 2 bases, with 16 bases between. The CDR3 here is CASSQDPAGPNQETQYF. The DNA for the CDR3 is TGCGCCAGCAGCCAAGATCCTGCAGGACCGAATCAAGAGACCCAGTACTTC.

The chain carries TRBV30 and TRBJ2-5; 8 bases match TRBD1. This CDR3 spans 14 amino acids. The germline V gene has CDR1 GTSNPN and CDR2 SVGIG (reference sequence). V gave up 2 bases and J gave up 2 bases; unmatched junction bases: 4. Written as DNA, the CDR3 is TGTGCCTGGAGTCCCAGGGGGCGGCAAGAGACCCAGTACTTC. As protein: CAWSPRGRQETQYF.

The chain links TRBV5-1 to TRBJ2-7, with 8 bases identical to TRBD1. Germline V gene lookup returns CDR1 SGHRS and CDR2 YFSETQ. This CDR3 region has 15 residues. V was pared by 0 bases and J by 7 bases, with 9 bases of the junction left unmatched. The chain's CDR3 is CASSLVVGQGDEQYF. The DNA for the CDR3 is TGCGCCAGCAGCTTGGTAGTTGGACAGGGCGATGAGCAGTACTTC.

The rearrangement links TRBV9 to TRBJ2-5, with TRBD2 matching over 8 bases. Germline CDR1 reads SGDLS; CDR2 reads YYNGEE. Germline trimming cut 3 bases from V and 7 bases from J; bases unmatched to any gene: 11. The CDR3 is made up of 15 amino acids. The CDR3 spells CASSAFPRGGGTQYF. The CDR3 bases are TGTGCCAGCAGCGCTTTCCCCCGGGGGGGCGGGACCCAGTACTTC.

This clone has only a few counts. CDR3 residues: CASSVGPGGVGYTF. CDR3 bases: TGTGCCAGCAGCGTAGGGCCAGGGGGAGTAGGCTACACCTTC. The chain employs TRBV9 and TRBJ1-2, with 7 bases identical to TRBD1. Germline V lookup: CDR1 SGDLS, CDR2 YYNGEE. The V gene end was trimmed by 0 bases and the J gene end by 8 bases; junction bases not matched to a gene: 7. The CDR3 runs to 14 residues.

The chain has TRBV2 and TRBJ1-4; 7 bases align to TRBD1. This CDR3 is 16 amino acids long. Germline loops: CDR1 SNHLY, CDR2 FYNNEI. J lost 4 bases, V lost 8 bases, and 13 bases had no gene match. The CDR3 sequence is CASRDQGVVLNEKLFF. CDR3 in DNA: TGTGCCAGCCGGGACCAGGGGGTTGTGCTTAATGAAAAACTGTTTTTT.

A few counts support this clone. The chain combines TRBV5-1 with TRBJ2-3, with D unclear. In germline, CDR1 is SGHRS, CDR2 YFSETQ. The V end was cut by 2 bases, the J end by 4 bases, with 5 bases between. The CDR3 runs 12 residues. DNA for the CDR3: TGCGCCAGCAGCTTTGTGTCAGATACGCAGTATTTT. It encodes CASSFVSDTQYF.